This T cell receptor beta chain originates from a study of shared T cell receptors in the human thymus. This CDR3 has 17 amino acids. After removal of 3 bases from V and 0 bases from J, the junction contained 11 bases not matched to a gene. Per the germline V gene, CDR1 is GTSNPN and CDR2 is SVGIG (reference sequence). This table comes from immunoSEQ multiplex PCR, and its TCRdb copy is limited to in-frame clones, with some not included. The sample gives roughly 700,000 clones, approximately 87% of which show up once; about 0.01% is in the top ten. This sample was shared with a second study, whose subject was human thymus T cells. That study reports: Healthy Finnish infants undergoing corrective surgery for congenital heart defects were the donors. Thymus tissue was removed during corrective cardiac surgery. Thymic and blood repertoires seemed to show skewed V and J gene use. Unrelated individuals reportedly shared highly overlapping thymic TCR repertoires.

The chain joins TRBV30 to TRBJ1-5; 7 bases fit TRBD1. The sequence was obtained from a boy under two years old with a congenital heart defect. Sequencing used thymocytes. This CDR3 is CAWSEPGQAYSNQPQHF. The CDR3, as DNA: TGTGCCTGGAGCGAACCCGGACAGGCTTATAGCAATCAGCCCCAGCATTTT.